Presented here are 8 T cell receptor beta chains from one specimen sequenced in a study of identical twins. MiXCR, run by TCRdb on the 5' RACE reads, gives a single entry per CDR3 protein. The table lists 500,000 or so distinct CDR3 sequences, approximately 15% of them singletons. This sample was also put to use in a study of yellow fever vaccine responses in identical twins.

Sequencing used CD4+ T cells sorted from blood. These receptor sequences come from a woman under 30 in good health.

This clonotype was counted a few times. The gene calls are TRBV24-1 and TRBJ1-2, with 10 bases matching TRBD1. The germline V gene encodes CDR1 KGHDR and CDR2 SFDVKD. The V segment lost 1 base and the J segment 6 bases; nucleotides outside the gene matches: 4. There are 15 residues in the CDR3. CDR3 DNA sequence: TGTGCCACCAGTGATTTCCCGACAGGGGGCAATGGCTACACCTTC. As protein: CATSDFPTGGNGYTF.

The V gene is TRBV6-5, the J gene TRBJ2-3; either TRBD1 or TRBD2 may fit D (5 bases each). From germline, CDR1 is MNHEY and CDR2 SVGAGI. The V and J ends lost 0 bases and 0 bases respectively, with 7 bases between them. The CDR3 is 15 amino acids. Here the CDR3 DNA reads TGTGCCAGCAGTTACTCGGGGGTTAGCACAGATACGCAGTATTTT. Translating gives CASSYSGVSTDTQYF.

The chain carries TRBV12-3 or TRBV12-4 and TRBJ2-3; 14 positions agree with TRBD2. Trimming removed 6 bases from V and 6 bases from J; junction bases left unmatched: 14. The CDR3 extends over 18 amino acids. In nucleotides, the CDR3 is TGTGCCAGCAGAAGCCATCCCGGGACTAGCGGGAGTTTGGATACGCAGTATTTT. Amino acids: CASRSHPGTSGSLDTQYF.

This clonotype was counted a few times. This sequence joins TRBV6-1 and TRBJ1-2; D gene unclear. CDR3 size: 13 residues. Germline V lookup: CDR1 MNHNS, CDR2 SASEGT. Here the CDR3 reads CGTRPAEGYGYTF. DNA of the CDR3: TGTGGCACCCGGCCGGCAGAGGGCTATGGCTACACCTTC.

The table lists this clonotype with many counts. The chain uses TRBV7-2 and TRBJ2-5; D uncertain. The CDR3 loop spans 15 amino acids. V was shortened by 5 bases and J by 2 bases, with 15 bases between the two germline ends. CDR1 is SGHTA and CDR2 is FQGNSA in the germline V gene. DNA for the CDR3: TGTGCCAGCAGCGCCCGACATAGGGAACAAGAGACCCAGTACTTC. Its protein product is CASSARHREQETQYF.

In nucleotides, the CDR3 is TGCAGTGCTAGAGATCTTGGCAGGGGGCGGCGGGAGCAGTACTTC. Amino acids: CSARDLGRGRREQYF. The rearrangement joins TRBV20-1 to TRBJ2-7; 8 positions match TRBD1. V shed 0 bases, J shed 7 bases, and the junction held 11 bases outside the gene matches. The CDR3 loop spans 15 amino acids. Germline V gives CDR1 DFQATT, CDR2 SNEGSKA (reference sequence).

The rearrangement uses TRBV18 and TRBJ2-3, with D possibly called TRBD1 or TRBD2 (6 bases each). Germline CDR1 and CDR2: KGHSH and LQKENI. CDR3 length: 14 amino acids. Trimming took 1 base from V and 5 from J, leaving 10 bases between them. CDR3 coding DNA: TGTGCCAGCTCACCACGGGGGGCCATAGATACGCAGTATTTT. It is translated as CASSPRGAIDTQYF.

The chain employs TRBV10-3 and TRBJ2-7; tentatively, D is TRBD1 (6 bases). Trimming removed 2 bases from V and 0 bases from J, with 8 bases in between. The CDR3 length is 14 residues. The germline CDR1 and CDR2 sequences are ENHRY and SYGVKD. The CDR3 spells CAISEAGDSYEQYF. CDR3 bases: TGTGCCATCAGTGAGGCAGGGGACTCCTACGAGCAGTACTTC.